This record concerns one T cell receptor (beta chain) sequence. This table comes from immunoSEQ multiplex PCR, and its TCRdb copy is limited to in-frame clones, with some not included. The sample yields under 200,000 clones, around 83% seen once. This sample is drawn from a study of blood T cell repertoires in COVID-19. Turning to the study itself: Specimens from acute and convalescent COVID-19 originated in the United States, Italy and Spain.

V lost 4 bases to trimming and J lost 6 bases, with 13 bases between them. Germline V CDR1 and CDR2: SGDLS, YYNGEE. This CDR3 region has 13 residues. The source material was peripheral blood. The chain employs TRBV9 and TRBJ1-1, with D possibly being TRBD1 (6 bases). This sequence originates from a woman aged 45-65 years with COVID-19, enrolled during active disease. In DNA form, the CDR3 reads TGTGCCAGCAGCCAACGGGGACACCCTGAAGCTTTCTTT. It yields the protein CASSQRGHPEAFF.